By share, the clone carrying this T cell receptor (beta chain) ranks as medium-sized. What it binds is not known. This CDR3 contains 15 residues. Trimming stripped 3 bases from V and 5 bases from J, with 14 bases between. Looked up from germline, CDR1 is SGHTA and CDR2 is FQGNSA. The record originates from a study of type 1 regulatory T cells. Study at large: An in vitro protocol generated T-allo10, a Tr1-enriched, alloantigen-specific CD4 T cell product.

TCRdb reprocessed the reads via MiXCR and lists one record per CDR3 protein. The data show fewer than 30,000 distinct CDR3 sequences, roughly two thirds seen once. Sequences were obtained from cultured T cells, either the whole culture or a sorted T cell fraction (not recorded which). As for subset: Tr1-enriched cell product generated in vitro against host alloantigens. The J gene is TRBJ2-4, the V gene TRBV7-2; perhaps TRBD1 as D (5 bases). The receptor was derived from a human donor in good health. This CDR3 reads CASSLGRQSENIQYF. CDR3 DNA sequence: TGTGCCAGCAGCTTGGGGCGACAGTCGGAAAACATTCAGTACTTC.